The next 8 T cell receptor beta chains were all read from a single sample in a study of T cell repertoires in cytomegalovirus infection. One entry per CDR3 protein, called by TCRdb with MiXCR from the reads. This table holds 200,000 to 300,000 distinct CDR3 sequences, around 8.7% found once. Sequences were obtained from PBMCs. These TCRs come from a human donor in good health (CMV status not recorded). Some clones in this sample may be carry-over from other donors' samples.

This clonotype has just a few counts. V gene TRBV5-1 combines with J gene TRBJ1-1; 10 nucleotides line up with TRBD1. CDR1 and CDR2 from the germline V gene are SGHRS and YFSETQ. The junction had 9 bases not matched to a gene; V was cut back by 4 bases and J by 0 bases. This CDR3 is 17 amino acids long. The CDR3 DNA is TGCGCCAGCAGCCGAACGGGGACAGGGGCTTTGAACACTGAAGCTTTCTTT. The encoded protein is CASSRTGTGALNTEAFF.

This clonotype was seen at least ten times. The CDR3 protein is CASGGRGYQETQYF. In nucleotides, the CDR3 is TGTGCCAGCGGGGGAAGAGGGTACCAAGAGACCCAGTACTTC. The chain couples TRBV7-2 to TRBJ2-5, with D possibly called TRBD1 or TRBD2 (5 bases each). Trimming removed 8 bases at V and 0 bases at J, with 13 bases between. The CDR3 consists of 14 residues. The V gene's germline CDR1 is SGHTA and CDR2 FQGNSA.

This clonotype was counted a few times. This chain connects TRBV7-2 to TRBJ1-2; 7 bases match TRBD1. V lost 3 bases and J lost 4; bases outside the gene matches: 8. The CDR3 consists of 15 residues. Germline values: CDR1 SGHTA, CDR2 FQGNSA. The CDR3 nucleotides are TGTGCCAGCAGCTTTGACAGGGCTCGGGTCTATGGCTACACCTTC. Its translation is CASSFDRARVYGYTF. The full variable domain, in which reference TRBV7-2 and TRBJ1-2 provide the parts outside the CDR3, is GAGVSQSPSNKVTEKGKDVELRCDPISGHTALYWYRQSLGQGLEFLIYFQGNSAPDKSGLPSDRFSAERTGGSVSTLTIQRTQQEDSAVYLCASSFDRARVYGYTFGSGTRLTVV.

This clonotype occurred many times. V gene TRBV7-2 combines with J gene TRBJ2-3; 9 bases fit TRBD2. The CDR3 is made up of 15 amino acids. J gave up 5 bases and V 3 bases, and 6 bases lay outside the gene matches. In germline, CDR1 is SGHTA, CDR2 FQGNSA. CDR3 coding DNA: TGTGCCAGCAGCTTTAGGCGGGGGGGCTTAGATACGCAGTATTTT. It yields the protein CASSFRRGGLDTQYF.

This clonotype occurred a few times. This rearrangement joins TRBV20-1 to TRBJ1-2; TRBD1 matches 10 bases. Trimming at V came to 8 bases and at J to 4 bases, leaving 16 bases not matched to a gene. Germline V lookup: CDR1 DFQATT, CDR2 SNEGSKA (reference sequence). This CDR3 region has 16 residues. This CDR3 reads CSPARQGAYSSYGYTF. The DNA of the CDR3 is TGCAGTCCCGCCCGACAGGGGGCTTATAGTAGCTATGGCTACACCTTC.

The chain carries TRBV7-4 and TRBJ1-4; 8 bases are a match to TRBD1. CDR3 length equals 15 residues. Unmatched junction bases numbered 0, after V lost 1 base and J lost 2 bases. Germline CDR1 SGHVT, CDR2 SQSDAQ. The CDR3 is CASSLGTGTNEKLFF. The DNA of the CDR3 is TGTGCCAGCAGCTTAGGGACAGGGACTAATGAAAAACTGTTTTTT.

This clonotype was counted between two and nine times. The chain links TRBV20-1 to TRBJ2-1, with 9 bases aligning to TRBD2. Trimming at V came to 6 bases and at J to 4 bases, leaving 10 bases not matched to a gene. The CDR3 contains 15 residues. Germline CDR1 and CDR2: DFQATT and SNEGSKA (reference sequence). In DNA, the CDR3 is TGCAGTGCAGCCCCTAGCGGGATCCGGTACAATGAGCAGTTCTTC. This encodes CSAAPSGIRYNEQFF.

This clonotype was detected a few times. The V gene is TRBV3-1, the J gene TRBJ1-1; D is ambiguous. V lost 2 bases and J lost 7, with 5 bases in between. The CDR3 covers 11 residues. Germline V gives CDR1 LGHDT, CDR2 YNNKEL (reference sequence). The CDR3 loop is CASSQSHEAFF. DNA of the CDR3: TGTGCCAGCAGCCAATCGCATGAAGCTTTCTTT.